Following are 30 T cell receptor beta chains from one sample sequenced in a study of cytomegalovirus exposure and HLA in healthy donors. PCR employed 60 Vbeta and 13 Jbeta primers. The method was immunoSEQ multiplex PCR; TCRdb's version includes in-frame clones alone and lacks a portion of them. The sample has roughly 120,000 clones, around 79% seen once. Sequenced material: PBMCs. These receptors originate from a woman aged 40-49 years in good health and CMV-seronegative.

Concerning this clone: This sample also contains other DNA sequences that code for the same CDR3. The rearrangement uses TRBV28 and TRBJ1-5; D is unclear. The CDR3 length is 13 residues. Germline assignment: CDR1 MDHEN and CDR2 SYDVKM. Trimming cost V 3 bases and J 0 bases, with 3 bases left between them. The CDR3 spells CASSFSSNQPQHF. The CDR3 DNA reads as TGTGCCAGCAGTTTCTCTAGCAATCAGCCCCAGCATTTT.

V and J are TRBV4-2 and TRBJ1-2; 7 nucleotides agree with TRBD1. Germline CDR1 LGHNA, CDR2 YNFKEQ. The V gene end was trimmed by 0 bases and the J gene end by 2 bases; junction bases not matched to a gene: 3. This CDR3 has 15 amino acids. The DNA for the CDR3 is TGTGCCAGCAGCCAAGATCGGGGACAGAACTATGGCTACACCTTC. Amino acids: CASSQDRGQNYGYTF.

The chain carries TRBV10-3 and TRBJ2-7; 8 bases agree with TRBD1. The germline CDR1 and CDR2 sequences are ENHRY and SYGVKD. J was trimmed by 3 bases and V by 0 bases; bases with no gene match: 4. The CDR3 runs 15 residues. CDR3 coding DNA: TGTGCCATCAGTGAGTCGCAGGGGGCCCTCTACGAGCAGTACTTC. Translation gives CAISESQGALYEQYF.

A remark on this clone: Germline and junction disagree at one end, which may indicate a read error. The chain combines TRBV7-9 with TRBJ1-3; D may be TRBD1 (5 bases). CDR3 length equals 18 residues. Germline lookup yields CDR1 SEHNR and CDR2 FQNEAQ (reference sequence). The CDR3 nucleotides are TGTTCCAGCAGCCTCGCAACAGGTCTGCTAAACTCTGGAAACACCATATATTTT. Protein sequence: CSSSLATGLLNSGNTIYF. The variable domain in full, completed from reference TRBV7-9 and TRBJ1-3, reads DTGVSQNPRHKITKRGQNVTFRCDPISEHNRLYWYRQTLGQGPEFLTYFQNEAQLEKSRLLSDRFSAERPKGSFSTLEIQRTEQGDSAMYLCSSSLATGLLNSGNTIYFGEGSWLTVV.

The chain recombines TRBV28 with TRBJ1-1, with D hard to call. The V end lost 3 bases, the J end lost 7 bases, and 6 bases lay between the germline ends. Germline V lookup: CDR1 MDHEN, CDR2 SYDVKM. The CDR3 sequence is 11 residues long. This chain's CDR3 is CASSFPNEAFF. CDR3 coding DNA: TGTGCCAGCAGTTTCCCTAATGAAGCTTTCTTT.

The chain combines TRBV19 with TRBJ1-2, with D maybe TRBD1 (5 bases). Germline assignment: CDR1 LNHDA and CDR2 SQIVND (reference sequence). This CDR3 contains 13 residues. The V end lost 3 bases, the J end lost 6 bases, and 11 bases lay between the germline ends. The DNA for the CDR3 is TGTGCCAGTAGTATGCGGGAAGGGGATGGCTACACCTTC. Translation gives CASSMREGDGYTF.

This clone appeared once. The rearrangement links TRBV5-6 to TRBJ2-3, with 12 bases matching TRBD2. The germline gives CDR1 SGHDT, CDR2 YYEEEE. With V trimmed by 2 bases and J by 0 bases, 4 bases remained unmatched. This CDR3 region has 17 residues. CDR3 coding DNA: TGTGCCAGCAGCTTAACCGGGACTAGCGGGAGCACAGATACGCAGTATTTT. It encodes CASSLTGTSGSTDTQYF.

V gene TRBV27 combines with J gene TRBJ2-7; the match to TRBD1 covers 10 bases. Per the germline V gene, CDR1 is MNHEY and CDR2 is SMNVEV (reference sequence). V shed 11 bases, J shed 2 bases, and the junction held 9 bases outside the gene matches. There are 14 residues in the CDR3. Here the CDR3 reads CAGDRGNITYEQYF. DNA for the CDR3: TGTGCCGGGGACAGGGGCAATATTACCTACGAGCAGTACTTC.

This chain joins TRBV7-8 and TRBJ2-1, with a possible D match to TRBD2 (5 bases). Germline V gene data show CDR1 as SGHVS and CDR2 as FQNEAQ. The length of the CDR3 is 14 residues. The V end lost 3 bases, the J end lost 0 bases, and 6 bases lay between the germline ends. The CDR3 spells CASSLSGSYNEQFF. CDR3 DNA: TGTGCCAGCAGCTTGAGCGGCTCCTACAATGAGCAGTTCTTC.

The J gene is TRBJ2-4, the V gene TRBV2; 7 positions match TRBD1. The CDR3 covers 14 residues. Trimming cost V 6 bases and J 1 base; bases outside gene matches: 3. Germline-derived CDR1 and CDR2 are SNHLY and FYNNEI. The CDR3 is CASSLRGAKNIQYF. The CDR3 region has the DNA TGTGCCAGCAGCCTCAGGGGGGCCAAAAACATTCAGTACTTC.

The rearrangement links TRBV7-6 to TRBJ1-1; 8 nucleotides align to TRBD1. V lost 3 bases, J lost 0 bases, and 3 bases stayed unmatched. The CDR3 contains 15 residues. From germline, CDR1 is SGHVS and CDR2 FNYEAQ. The CDR3 is CASSFRTGMNTEAFF. The CDR3, as DNA: TGTGCCAGCAGCTTCAGGACAGGGATGAACACTGAAGCTTTCTTT.

The chain combines TRBV19 with TRBJ1-1; 7 bases are shared with TRBD1. The CDR3 has 14 amino acids. Germline-derived CDR1 and CDR2 are LNHDA and SQIVND (reference sequence). Trimming took 5 bases from V and 5 from J; bases not matched to a gene: 8. The CDR3 loop is CASSPRQGGTEAFF. CDR3 bases: TGTGCCAGTAGTCCCAGACAGGGTGGTACTGAAGCTTTCTTT.

The chain has TRBV7-2 and TRBJ1-6; TRBD1 matches 7 bases. Germline loops: CDR1 SGHTA, CDR2 FQGNSA. This CDR3 comprises 15 residues. V dropped 4 bases and J dropped 8; count of bases not matched to a gene: 8. The DNA of the CDR3 is TGTGCCAGCAGCTCCCGACAGGGTACAGATTCACCCCTCCACTTT. Its translation is CASSSRQGTDSPLHF.

This chain links TRBV7-2 with TRBJ1-1; D remains ambiguous. This CDR3 is built from 12 residues. Per the germline V gene, CDR1 is SGHTA and CDR2 is FQGNSA. Trimming pared 5 bases from V and 1 base from J, leaving 5 bases between. CDR3 bases: TGTGCCAGCAGCATCGGGAACACTGAAGCTTTCTTT. Translating gives CASSIGNTEAFF.

V is TRBV6-6 and J is TRBJ1-2; the match to TRBD1 covers 7 bases. This CDR3 is built from 15 residues. V shed 5 bases, J shed 4 bases, and the junction held 10 bases outside the gene matches. Germline-derived CDR1 and CDR2 are MNHNY and SVGAGI (reference sequence). The CDR3 is CASSELGGSSYGYTF. In DNA, the CDR3 is TGTGCCAGCAGTGAGTTAGGGGGCTCTTCCTATGGCTACACCTTC.

This clone has a handful of counts. The chain couples TRBV6-1 to TRBJ2-7, with 8 bases that match TRBD1. CDR3 length: 15 amino acids. J was trimmed by 5 bases and V by 5 bases; bases with no gene match: 11. CDR1 MNHNS and CDR2 SASEGT come from the germline V gene. The CDR3 DNA reads as TGTGCCAGCAGTTTGGGTCCCGACAGGGGCCACGAGCAGTACTTC. Residues: CASSLGPDRGHEQYF.

In this sample, this clone turned up once. V is TRBV6-4 and J is TRBJ1-5; D unclear. The CDR3 runs to 13 residues. Germline-derived CDR1 and CDR2 are MRHNA and SNTAGT. Trimming shortened V by 4 bases and J by 0 bases, and 4 bases separated the two germline ends. CDR3 DNA: TGTGCCAGCAGTGCGGGTAGCAATCAGCCCCAGCATTTT. This codes for CASSAGSNQPQHF.

V is TRBV10-1 and J is TRBJ1-2; 8 nucleotides match TRBD1. Trimming at V came to 11 bases and at J to 2 bases, leaving 10 bases not matched to a gene. This CDR3 is 14 amino acids long. Germline V lookup: CDR1 WNHNN, CDR2 SYGVQD (reference sequence). The CDR3 DNA reads as TGCGCCCAGCAGTTAGACAGGGGCAACTATGGCTACACCTTC. It translates to CAQQLDRGNYGYTF.

This clone has only a few counts. The chain recombines TRBV14 with TRBJ2-1, with D hard to call. This CDR3 is 11 amino acids long. The V gene lost 1 base and the J gene lost 10 bases, with 5 bases spanning the gap. In germline, CDR1 is SGHDN, CDR2 FVKESK. CDR3 sequence reads: CASSQVLEQFF. CDR3 coding DNA: TGTGCCAGCAGCCAAGTATTAGAGCAGTTCTTC.

V is TRBV4-2 and J is TRBJ2-3; weak D call: TRBD2 (5 bases). CDR1 and CDR2 from the germline V gene are LGHNA and YNFKEQ. The length of the CDR3 is 17 residues. V was clipped by 0 bases and J by 0 bases, with 13 bases between them. The CDR3 loop is CASSQEIRTPSTDTQYF. In nucleotides, the CDR3 is TGTGCCAGCAGCCAAGAAATCCGGACTCCTAGCACAGATACGCAGTATTTT.

This chain connects TRBV28 to TRBJ2-5, with TRBD1 matching over 9 bases. The assigned J gene may be wrong: the sequence end matches TRBJ2-7 better. Germline CDR1 is MDHEN and CDR2 is SYDVKM. This CDR3 spans 14 amino acids. The DNA for the CDR3 is TGTGCCAGCAGCGGTCCGGGACAGGGCTACGAGCAGTACTTC. Its protein is CASSGPGQGYEQYF.

This clone was found once. The chain employs TRBV5-5 and TRBJ1-2; possibly TRBD1 for D (5 bases). Per germline, CDR1 SGHKS and CDR2 YYEKEE (reference sequence). V lost 4 bases, J lost 4 bases, and 11 bases lay in between. The CDR3 is 13 residues long. The CDR3 is CASSLREGYGYTF. CDR3 nucleotides: TGTGCCAGCAGCCTCAGGGAGGGCTATGGCTACACCTTC.

This clone was seen just once. V gene TRBV7-2 combines with J gene TRBJ1-1; 10 bases map to TRBD1. The junction had 6 bases not matched to a gene; V was cut back by 3 bases and J by 5 bases. Looked up from germline, CDR1 is SGHTA and CDR2 is FQGNSA. This CDR3 comprises 15 residues. This chain's CDR3 is CASSFPGQGHTEAFF. In nucleotides, the CDR3 is TGTGCCAGCAGCTTCCCGGGACAGGGGCATACTGAAGCTTTCTTT.

By sample share, this clone is medium-sized. The chain uses TRBV4-3 and TRBJ2-7; 12 bases agree with TRBD2. Unmatched junction bases numbered 3, after V lost 4 bases and J lost 2 bases. The CDR3 spans 15 residues. Germline V gives CDR1 LGHNA, CDR2 YSLEER. As DNA, the CDR3 is TGCGCCAGCAGCCTCGGACTAGCGGGACCCTACGAGCAGTACTTC. It specifies CASSLGLAGPYEQYF.

This chain links TRBV27 with TRBJ2-3; tentatively, D is TRBD2 (6 bases). Germline CDR1 and CDR2: MNHEY and SMNVEV (reference sequence). This CDR3 spans 15 amino acids. The V gene lost 6 bases and the J gene lost 2 bases, with 15 bases spanning the gap. This CDR3 reads CASRGRGLFTDTQYF. The DNA for the CDR3 is TGTGCCAGCAGGGGTCGGGGACTTTTCACAGATACGCAGTATTTT.

In nucleotides, the CDR3 is TGTGCCAGCAGCTCGACGGGACTAGCGGGAGCGGGAGGGCAGACGCAGTATTTT. This codes for CASSSTGLAGAGGQTQYF. The rearrangement links TRBV7-2 to TRBJ2-3; 14 nucleotides line up with TRBD2. Germline values: CDR1 SGHTA, CDR2 FQGNSA. Trimming at V came to 4 bases and at J to 9 bases, leaving 15 bases not matched to a gene. CDR3 length: 18 amino acids.

The rearrangement uses TRBV19 and TRBJ1-5; perhaps TRBD1 as D (5 bases). This CDR3 comprises 15 residues. The V gene lost 7 bases and the J gene lost 1 base, with 14 bases spanning the gap. CDR1 and CDR2 from the germline V gene are LNHDA and SQIVND (reference sequence). CDR3 protein: CASMEGRASNQPQHF. In nucleotides, the CDR3 is TGTGCCAGTATGGAGGGGCGAGCGAGCAATCAGCCCCAGCATTTT.

The chain has TRBV14 and TRBJ2-6; D is ambiguous. The CDR3 has 15 amino acids. The V end was cut by 4 bases, the J end by 0 bases, with 7 bases between. Germline CDR1 and CDR2: SGHDN and FVKESK. CDR3 sequence (DNA): TGTGCCAGCAGCCGGAGCGCCTCTGGGGCCAACGTCCTGACTTTC. This translates into CASSRSASGANVLTF.

The V call is TRBV2, the J call TRBJ2-2; D not resolved. This CDR3 region has 14 residues. Germline V gene lookup returns CDR1 SNHLY and CDR2 FYNNEI. V lost 6 bases to trimming and J lost 1 base, with 9 bases between them. This CDR3 is CASRLLGNTGELFF. DNA for the CDR3: TGTGCCAGCAGGCTTCTAGGGAACACCGGGGAGCTGTTTTTT.

This clone was recorded a few times. V and J are TRBV7-2 and TRBJ1-4; D gene uncertain. The V gene's germline CDR1 is SGHTA and CDR2 FQGNSA. The CDR3 spans 12 residues. V lost 7 bases and J 4 bases, leaving 7 bases between the germline ends. The CDR3 region has the DNA TGTGCCAGCACCCCAGATAATGAAAAACTGTTTTTT. Protein sequence: CASTPDNEKLFF. Combining the CDR3 with reference TRBV7-2 and TRBJ1-4 gives the whole variable domain GAGVSQSPSNKVTEKGKDVELRCDPISGHTALYWYRQSLGQGLEFLIYFQGNSAPDKSGLPSDRFSAERTGGSVSTLTIQRTQQEDSAVYLCASTPDNEKLFFGSGTQLSVL.